This TCR beta chain is from a study of blood T cell repertoires in COVID-19 (dated by TCRdb to 2020 to 2022). Study-level background: Samples from collaborators originated in the United States, Italy and Spain and spanned both the acute and convalescent phases of COVID-19. A de-identified subject ID, COVID-19 status, age in years and sex were almost always included in the sample metadata. HLA class I and class II types, where available, came from metadata supplied by the sample provider rather than from assay-based typing. Subjects who had been exposed to COVID-19, were actively infected with it, or had recovered from it provided the deeply sampled blood TCRbeta repertoires that made up the dataset. Samples were obtained from the ongoing ImmuneRACE study (first 160 participants) and from over 1,000 subjects provided by 6 global collaborators. The repertoires were made available in a free public database intended to serve as a resource for research on the immune response to SARS-CoV-2. The prospective study material was composed of cDNA or gDNA derived from T cells, B-cell-depleted T cells, or PBMCs. Study-level results and caveats: The amount of clinical and demographic metadata varied by source and participant and was provided uncurated.

In the prospective study, participants were about 18 to 100 years old, resided in 24 geographic areas of the United States, and were enrolled through a virtual design. To assign participants to cohorts, the prospective study relied on clinical history that participants themselves reported in a screening survey and a study questionnaire. Exposed participants had been in contact, within 2 weeks of entering the study, with a person who had a PCR-confirmed or clinician-diagnosed case of COVID-19. In the prospective study, whole blood, serum and a nasopharyngeal or oropharyngeal swab were collected from each participant by mobile phlebotomists. Participants in the prospective study had the option to provide additional blood draws and questionnaires over an approximately 2-month period. Before DNA extraction, prospective study blood samples were shipped either frozen or at room temperature. TCRbeta CDR3 regions were amplified from genomic DNA using the immunoSEQ Assay, a bias-controlled multiplex PCR. As for the original processing: The number of nucleated cells in each sample was estimated by amplification of reference gene primers within the assay. To quantify the absolute abundance of each unique TCRbeta CDR3 rearrangement, sequence reads were collapsed and filtered. For each sample, productive Simpson clonality was calculated by taking the square root of Simpson's diversity index across productive rearrangements. TCRdb's version of the immuneACCESS table is confined to in-frame rearrangements and falls short of the full clone set. An unresolved V gene accounts for under half of the shortfall where checked; the remainder is of unknown origin. V and J calls plus clone size are reproduced from that table; the DNA served to infer D and trimming. The sample profile shows a few hundred thousand clones; 90% of them were found once. Of the sample, roughly 15% is held by the ten largest clones.

The CDR3 spans 16 residues, from the cysteine through the phenylalanine. The read is trimmed to its CDR3 DNA, 48 bases read in frame from base 1. About this clone itself: It has no known antigen specificity. Base-call qualities are not available, and no considerably larger clone is one nucleotide away.

This chain is built from TRBV21-1 and TRBJ2-7; TRBD1 reflects the table's D call only, with no check against the DNA. TRBV21-1 is termed a pseudogene. The receptor's source is a man aged 25-40 years who had been exposed to COVID-19. What was sequenced was PBMCs or T cells enriched from blood (not recorded which). The bases are TGTGCCAGCAGCACAATTCCCGGGACAGGGGAAGGCGAGCAGTACTTC. This is translated as CASSTIPGTGEGEQYF.